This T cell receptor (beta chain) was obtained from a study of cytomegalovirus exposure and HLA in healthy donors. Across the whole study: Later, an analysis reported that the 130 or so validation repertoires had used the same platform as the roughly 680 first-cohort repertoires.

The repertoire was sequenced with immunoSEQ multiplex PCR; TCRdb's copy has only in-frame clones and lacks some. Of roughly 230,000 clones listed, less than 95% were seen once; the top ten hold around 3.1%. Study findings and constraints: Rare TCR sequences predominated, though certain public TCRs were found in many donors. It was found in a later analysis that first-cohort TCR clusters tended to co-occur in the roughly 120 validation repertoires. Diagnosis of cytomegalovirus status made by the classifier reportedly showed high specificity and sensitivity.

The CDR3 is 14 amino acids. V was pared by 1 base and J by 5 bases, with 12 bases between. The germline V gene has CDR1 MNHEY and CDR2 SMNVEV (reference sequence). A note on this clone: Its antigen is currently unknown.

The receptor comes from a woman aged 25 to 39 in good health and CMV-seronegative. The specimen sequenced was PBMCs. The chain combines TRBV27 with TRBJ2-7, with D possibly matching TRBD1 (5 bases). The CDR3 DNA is TGTGCCAGCAGTTTATTCAGGGAAAGGAACGAGCAGTACTTC. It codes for CASSLFRERNEQYF.